This passage covers 2 T cell receptor beta chains from one sample sequenced in a study of cytotoxic CD8 clonotypes in ibrutinib-treated CLL. Here immunoSEQ multiplex PCR was the method, and the copy in TCRdb shows in-frame clones only, minus some. The data show about 92,000 clones, over 60% seen once. This specimen was PBMCs, taken after 24 months of ibrutinib treatment. The origin of the receptors is a human donor with chronic lymphocytic leukemia.

The chain links TRBV19 to TRBJ2-1, with TRBD2 as a possible D gene (5 bases). Germline assignment: CDR1 LNHDA and CDR2 SQIVND (reference sequence). The CDR3 is 14 residues long. V was shortened by 1 base and J by 6 bases, with 10 bases between the two germline ends. CDR3 loop: CASSIVPGINEQFF. CDR3 nucleotides: TGTGCCAGTAGTATAGTGCCGGGGATCAATGAGCAGTTCTTC.

The chain combines TRBV30 with TRBJ1-1; D unresolved. V was trimmed by 2 bases and J by 11 bases, leaving 21 bases between them. The CDR3 contains 14 residues. The germline V gene encodes CDR1 GTSNPN and CDR2 SVGIG (reference sequence). CDR3 in DNA: TGTGCCTGGAGTAGTAGGGTATTCTTGGACCTGGCTTTCTTT. Protein sequence: CAWSSRVFLDLAFF.